These T cell receptor beta chains were read from a single sample in a study of identical twins. TCRdb re-called the 5' RACE reads with MiXCR, one entry per CDR3 protein. The top ten clones hold roughly 3.2% of a sample with a few hundred thousand distinct CDR3 sequences, nearly 10% of them seen once. This same sample was also part of a study on yellow fever vaccine responses in identical twins.

Sequenced: PBMCs. These receptors were taken from a woman under 30 in good health. Each CDR3 is given with its conserved first and last residue. A D gene is named only where the DNA matches it firmly. The size of a clone is reported for some rows only, either as once, few or many, or as a class for expanded clones.

length | size | J | V | D | CDR3 | DNA
15 | many | TRBJ2-1 | TRBV9 | TRBD2 | CASSNLAEPYNEQFF | TGTGCCAGCAGCAACCTAGCGGAGCCATACAATGAGCAGTTCTTC
11 | many | TRBJ2-4 | TRBV10-3 | - | CAISDKNIQYF | TGTGCCATCAGTGACAAAAACATTCAGTACTTC
15 | few | TRBJ1-6 | TRBV7-9 | - | CASSSGQSHNSPLHF | TGTGCCAGCAGCTCCGGACAGAGCCATAATTCACCCCTCCACTTT
16 | - | TRBJ2-4 | TRBV15 | - | CATSRDQGQGLNIQYF | TGTGCCACCAGCAGAGATCAAGGCCAGGGGCTAAACATTCAGTACTTC
15 | - | TRBJ2-3 | TRBV4-3 | - | CASSQEALSADTQYF | TGCGCCAGCAGCCAAGAGGCGTTAAGCGCAGATACGCAGTATTTT
15 | few | TRBJ1-4 | TRBV20-1 | - | CSARGDSVASEKLFF | TGCAGTGCTAGGGGCGACAGCGTTGCGTCTGAAAAACTGTTTTTT
14 | few | TRBJ2-1 | TRBV20-1 | - | CSARTTQGYNEQFF | TGCAGTGCTAGGACGACACAGGGATACAATGAGCAGTTCTTC
14 | many | TRBJ2-7 | TRBV5-1 | - | CASSLAATKYEQYF | TGCGCCAGCAGCTTGGCCGCGACAAAATACGAGCAGTACTTC
15 | few | TRBJ1-2 | TRBV9 | TRBD1 | CASSAKDRVAYGYTF | TGTGCCAGCAGCGCAAAGGACAGGGTTGCCTATGGCTACACCTTC
18 | - | TRBJ1-1 | TRBV7-3 | TRBD1 | CTSCFLRGRVGMNTEAFF | TGTACCAGCTGTTTTTTAAGGGGGCGGGTTGGGATGAACACTGAAGCTTTCTTT
12 | many | TRBJ2-7 | TRBV29-1 | - | CLRKIAYYEQYF | TGCCTCCGGAAGATCGCCTACTACGAGCAGTACTTC
12 | many | TRBJ2-7 | TRBV7-9 | - | CASSGRGNEQYF | TGTGCCAGCAGCGGCAGGGGCAACGAGCAGTACTTC
12 | few | TRBJ2-2 | TRBV4-2 | - | CASRPDTGELFF | TGTGCCAGCAGACCTGACACCGGGGAGCTGTTTTTT
16 | - | TRBJ2-1 | TRBV12-3/TRBV12-4 | - | CASKGGWAPPYNEQFF | TGTGCCAGCAAAGGGGGTTGGGCTCCCCCCTACAATGAGCAGTTCTTC
14 | - | TRBJ1-2 | TRBV30 | - | CAWSGQMNNYGYTF | TGTGCCTGGAGTGGCCAGATGAATAACTATGGCTACACCTTC
15 | many | TRBJ2-5 | TRBV5-1 | - | CASSVQGLAGETQYF | TGCGCCAGCAGCGTGCAGGGACTTGCTGGGGAGACCCAGTACTTC
15 | - | TRBJ2-5 | TRBV9 | TRBD2 | CASSVTSGSLETQYF | TGTGCCAGCAGCGTGACTAGCGGGAGTCTGGAGACCCAGTACTTC
16 | - | TRBJ1-1 | TRBV5-5 | TRBD1 | CASSLLPWDRGTEAFF | TGTGCCAGCAGCTTGCTCCCGTGGGACAGGGGCACTGAAGCTTTCTTT
18 | - | TRBJ2-6 | TRBV11-2 | TRBD1 | CASSERDRGSSGANVLTF | TGTGCCAGCAGCGAGCGGGACAGGGGGAGTTCTGGGGCCAACGTCCTGACTTTC
14 | few | TRBJ2-5 | TRBV7-6 | - | CASSSAEGKETQYF | TGTGCCAGCAGCTCAGCCGAGGGTAAAGAGACCCAGTACTTC
12 | many | TRBJ1-1 | TRBV10-3 | - | CAISKGGTEAFF | TGTGCCATCAGCAAAGGGGGTACTGAAGCTTTCTTT
15 | few | TRBJ2-1 | TRBV29-1 | TRBD2 | CSVLLAETLYNEQFF | TGCAGCGTTCTCCTAGCGGAAACCCTTTACAATGAGCAGTTCTTC
15 | - | TRBJ2-5 | TRBV12-3/TRBV12-4 | TRBD1 | CASSPGDRPQETQYF | TGTGCCAGCAGTCCCGGGGACAGACCCCAAGAGACCCAGTACTTC
17 | few | TRBJ2-3 | TRBV27 | - | CASSLNPSRGSTDTQYF | TGTGCCAGCAGTTTAAATCCCAGTCGGGGGAGCACAGATACGCAGTATTTT
11 | - | TRBJ2-5 | TRBV29-1 | - | CSVERGETQYF | TGCAGCGTTGAACGGGGAGAGACCCAGTACTTC
15 | few | TRBJ2-1 | TRBV6-4 | - | CASSDRDGEGNEQFF | TGTGCCAGCAGTGACAGGGACGGCGAAGGTAATGAGCAGTTCTTC
16 | few | TRBJ2-7 | TRBV7-2 | TRBD1 | CASSLGRDRGAYEQYF | TGTGCCAGCAGCTTAGGGCGGGACAGGGGTGCCTACGAGCAGTACTTC
12 | - | TRBJ2-4 | TRBV29-1 | - | CSVEQRGNIQYF | TGCAGCGTTGAACAGCGAGGAAACATTCAGTACTTC
17 | many | TRBJ1-5 | TRBV6-1 | TRBD1 | CASRRSGGMYSNQPQHF | TGTGCCAGCAGGAGGTCAGGGGGGATGTATAGCAATCAGCCCCAGCATTTT
16 | few | TRBJ2-1 | TRBV24-1 | - | CATSDLGGDYYNEQFF | TGTGCCACCAGTGATTTAGGGGGAGATTACTACAATGAGCAGTTCTTC
17 | - | TRBJ2-7 | TRBV28 | - | CASSLSQKFLLPGEQYF | TGTGCCAGCAGTTTATCCCAAAAATTCCTCCTCCCGGGGGAGCAGTACTTC
15 | many | TRBJ2-3 | TRBV5-1 | - | CASGRDGPDLDTQYF | TGCGCCAGCGGCAGGGACGGGCCTGATTTGGATACGCAGTATTTT
11 | few | TRBJ2-7 | TRBV6-2/TRBV6-3 | - | CASSYGQALNF | TGTGCCAGCAGTTACGGGCAGGCTCTGAACTTC
15 | many | TRBJ2-1 | TRBV24-1 | - | CATSDPHWTYNEQFF | TGTGCCACCAGTGATCCCCATTGGACCTACAATGAGCAGTTCTTC
13 | few | TRBJ2-5 | TRBV2 | - | CASSEISGETQYF | TGTGCCAGCAGTGAAATATCAGGAGAGACCCAGTACTTC
16 | - | TRBJ2-3 | TRBV20-1 | TRBD2 | CSASPRTSGGADTQYF | TGCAGTGCTAGTCCGCGGACTAGCGGGGGGGCAGATACGCAGTATTTT
17 | few | TRBJ2-1 | TRBV29-1 | TRBD1 | CSVDRGPARGSYNEQFF | TGCAGCGTTGATCGAGGCCCGGCCAGGGGGTCCTACAATGAGCAGTTCTTC
16 | few | TRBJ2-1 | TRBV7-9 | - | CASSPPEADQDNEQFF | TGTGCCAGCAGCCCGCCTGAGGCGGATCAAGACAATGAGCAGTTCTTC
14 | many | TRBJ2-1 | TRBV4-3 | - | CASSQDGVNNEQFF | TGCGCCAGCAGCCAAGACGGGGTTAACAATGAGCAGTTCTTC
15 | many | TRBJ1-2 | TRBV12-3/TRBV12-4 | - | CASSWDSGANYGYTF | TGTGCCAGCTCTTGGGATTCAGGAGCGAACTATGGCTACACCTTC